These T cell receptor beta chains were read from a single sample in a study of CD8+ T cells in alopecia areata. Only in-frame clones appear in the TCRdb table, and some are missing; sequencing was by immunoSEQ multiplex PCR. The data hold 110,000 or so clones, with 58% observed a single time. The sequenced sample was CD8+ T cells sorted from blood, obtained at week 4, from a patient treated with tofacitinib. These receptors were taken from a human donor with alopecia areata. Each CDR3 is given with its conserved first and last residue. A D gene is named only where the DNA matches it firmly. The listing skips clone size in some rows; elsewhere it reads once, few, many or a size class.

TRBV14	TRBJ2-7	.	TRBD2	CASSQEVGLAGGYEQYF	TGTGCCAGCAGCCAAGAGGTCGGACTAGCGGGGGGGTACGAGCAGTACTTC
TRBV2	TRBJ1-2	.	.	CASSVKVSYGYTF	TGTGCCAGCAGTGTTAAGGTCTCCTATGGCTACACCTTC
TRBV6-1	TRBJ1-1	.	.	CASSAWATEAFF	TGTGCCAGCAGTGCATGGGCCACTGAAGCTTTCTTT
TRBV11-2	TRBJ2-3	.	TRBD2	CASRVTSGGSDTQYF	TGTGCCAGCAGAGTGACTAGCGGGGGATCAGATACGCAGTATTTT
TRBV29-1	TRBJ1-1	.	.	CSVDWGWDTEAFF	TGCAGCGTTGATTGGGGTTGGGACACTGAAGCTTTCTTT
TRBV15	TRBJ1-2	few	.	CATGAADAHGYTF	TGTGCCACTGGAGCAGCGGACGCGCATGGCTACACCTTC
TRBV2	TRBJ1-2	.	.	CANSGHFYGYTF	TGTGCCAACTCGGGACACTTCTATGGCTACACCTTC
TRBV7-6	TRBJ1-3	.	TRBD1	CASSLEGQGGNTIYF	TGTGCCAGCAGCTTAGAGGGACAGGGCGGAAACACCATATATTTT
TRBV28	TRBJ1-2	few	.	CASSFPRQTYYGYTF	TGTGCCAGCAGTTTCCCCCGACAGACCTACTATGGCTACACCTTC
TRBV7-2	TRBJ2-5	.	.	CASSHAPGDSLETQYF	TGTGCCAGCAGCCATGCGCCGGGGGATTCCCTAGAGACCCAGTACTTC
TRBV7-2	TRBJ2-7	few	TRBD1	CASSLGDSLSYEQYF	TGTGCCAGCAGCTTAGGGGACAGTCTTTCCTACGAGCAGTACTTC
TRBV27	TRBJ2-3	.	TRBD2	CASSFGLAGADTQYF	TGTGCCAGCAGTTTTGGGCTAGCGGGGGCAGATACGCAGTATTTT
TRBV7-2	TRBJ2-3	.	.	CASLGRTDTQYF	TGTGCCAGCTTGGGCAGGACAGATACGCAGTATTTT
TRBV29-1	TRBJ2-7	.	.	CSVPSAASYEQYF	TGCAGCGTCCCCTCAGCGGCTTCCTACGAGCAGTACTTC
TRBV29-1	TRBJ2-1	few	TRBD2	CSVAASGVSDEQFF	TGCAGCGTTGCGGCTAGCGGGGTCAGCGATGAGCAGTTCTTC
TRBV30	TRBJ2-7	.	.	CAWSEGEQYF	TGTGCCTGGAGTGAGGGCGAGCAGTACTTC
TRBV27	TRBJ2-7	.	TRBD1	CASQNSGTGTYEQYF	TGTGCCAGCCAGAATTCTGGGACAGGGACCTACGAGCAGTACTTC
TRBV29-1	TRBJ1-6	.	TRBD1	CSAQTPADRALHF	TGCAGCGCCCAAACCCCCGCCGACAGGGCCCTCCACTTT
TRBV5-1	TRBJ1-2	.	.	CASSIGPGGKGFDGYTF	TGCGCCAGCAGCATCGGCCCCGGGGGAAAGGGCTTTGATGGCTACACCTTC
TRBV18	TRBJ2-1	few	.	CASSLDGYNEQFF	TGTGCCAGCTCACTGGACGGTTACAATGAGCAGTTCTTC
TRBV7-3	TRBJ2-7	few	.	CASSLSYEQYF	TGTGCCAGCAGCTTAAGCTACGAGCAGTACTTC
TRBV29-1	TRBJ1-2	.	.	CKGLGANYGYTF	TGCAAGGGGCTGGGAGCTAACTATGGCTACACCTTC
TRBV6-5	TRBJ1-3	.	.	CASSYSNTGSGNTIYF	TGTGCCAGCAGTTACTCGAATACCGGGTCTGGAAACACCATATATTTT
TRBV30	TRBJ1-5	few	.	CAWSDSGGGQPQHF	TGTGCCTGGAGTGATTCGGGGGGAGGTCAGCCCCAGCATTTT
TRBV11-2	TRBJ2-5	.	.	CASSPLAYQETQYF	TGTGCCAGCAGCCCACTAGCCTACCAAGAGACCCAGTACTTC
TRBV30	TRBJ1-5	.	.	CAWSGWDQPQHF	TGTGCCTGGAGTGGTTGGGATCAGCCCCAGCATTTT
TRBV30	TRBJ1-2	.	.	CAWSVAGDYGYTF	TGTGCCTGGAGTGTAGCGGGAGACTATGGCTACACCTTC
TRBV30	TRBJ2-1	.	.	CAWSVQGSYNEQFF	TGTGCCTGGAGTGTACAGGGAAGCTACAATGAGCAGTTCTTC
TRBV29-1	TRBJ2-5	.	.	CSATETGETQYF	TGCAGCGCAACGGAGACTGGGGAGACCCAGTACTTC
TRBV7-9	TRBJ1-6	.	TRBD1	CASSFLRGGQNSPLHF	TGTGCCAGCAGCTTCCTTCGGGGGGGACAGAATTCACCCCTCCACTTT
TRBV4-3	TRBJ2-5	.	TRBD1	CASSPGTGRVETQYF	TGCGCCAGCAGTCCCGGGACAGGGCGAGTGGAGACCCAGTACTTC
TRBV30	TRBJ2-5	few	.	CAWRVRGYETQYF	TGTGCCTGGAGGGTACGGGGCTACGAGACCCAGTACTTC
TRBV30	TRBJ2-3	few	TRBD2	CAWSEASGWADTQYF	TGTGCCTGGAGTGAAGCTAGCGGGTGGGCAGATACGCAGTATTTT
TRBV7-9	TRBJ1-5	few	TRBD1	CASGTGNQPQHF	TGTGCCAGCGGGACAGGGAATCAGCCCCAGCATTTT
TRBV5-1	TRBJ1-1	.	.	CASSLDGGLNTEAFF	TGCGCCAGCAGCTTGGATGGAGGGCTGAACACTGAAGCTTTCTTT
TRBV10-3	TRBJ2-5	few	.	CAIGTPQETQYF	TGTGCCATCGGGACACCCCAAGAGACCCAGTACTTC
TRBV5-6	TRBJ2-5	.	.	CASTLGDNSQETQYF	TGTGCCAGCACCCTTGGGGACAACAGTCAAGAGACCCAGTACTTC
TRBV7-9	TRBJ2-5	.	TRBD2	CASSPRTSGTQETQYF	TGTGCCAGCAGCCCCAGGACTAGCGGGACCCAAGAGACCCAGTACTTC
TRBV5-6	TRBJ1-1	.	.	CASSLLSMNTEAFF	TGTGCCAGCAGCTTACTATCGATGAACACTGAAGCTTTCTTT
TRBV5-6	TRBJ2-1	.	.	CASGWGASNYNEQFF	TGTGCCAGCGGCTGGGGGGCGTCGAACTACAATGAGCAGTTCTTC
TRBV30	TRBJ2-2	.	TRBD1	CACGTGGPGELFF	TGTGCCTGTGGGACAGGAGGTCCCGGGGAGCTGTTTTTT